This entry is about one T cell receptor (beta chain). Its antigen is unidentified. This sample was included in a study of CD8+ T cells in alopecia areata. Germline V gives CDR1 MNHNY, CDR2 SVGAGI (reference sequence). V was cut by 5 bases and J by 6 bases, with 8 bases left in between. The CDR3 loop spans 11 amino acids. Study findings and constraints: Sharing of TCRs across patients appeared less clear than in mice, possibly for HLA-related reasons. Especially in alopecia totalis/universalis, lesional scalp showed greater clonality than normal scalp did.

RNA was isolated and reverse transcribed to cDNA, the sequencing template. TCRdb's table, derived via immunoSEQ multiplex PCR, lists solely in-frame clones and lacks some. The sample lists approximately 82,000 clones, 51% occurring once. The study team obtained lesional scalp punch biopsies and peripheral blood from alopecia areata patients. CD4+ and CD8+ T cells were sorted from PBMCs. The sequence came from a human donor with alopecia areata. The material sequenced was NKG2D-high CD8+ T cells sorted from blood. The chain is built from TRBV6-6 and TRBJ2-7; possibly TRBD1 for D (5 bases). The CDR3, as DNA: TGTGCCAGCAGTGACAGCTCCGAGCAGTACTTC. It yields the protein CASSDSSEQYF.